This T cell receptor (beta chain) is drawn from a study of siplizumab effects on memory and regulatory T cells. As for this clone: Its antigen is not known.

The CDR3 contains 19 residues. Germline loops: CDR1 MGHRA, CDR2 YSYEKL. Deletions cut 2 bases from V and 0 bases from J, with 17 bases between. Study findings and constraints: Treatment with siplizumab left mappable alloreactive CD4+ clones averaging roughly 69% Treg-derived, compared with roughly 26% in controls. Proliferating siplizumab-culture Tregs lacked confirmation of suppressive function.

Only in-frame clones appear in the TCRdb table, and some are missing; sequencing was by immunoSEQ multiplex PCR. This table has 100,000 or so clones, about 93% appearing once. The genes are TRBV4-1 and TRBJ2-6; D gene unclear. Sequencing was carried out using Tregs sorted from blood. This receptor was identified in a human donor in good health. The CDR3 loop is CASSQLIEILRSGANVLTF. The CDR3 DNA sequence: TGCGCCAGCAGCCAATTAATAGAAATACTCCGCTCTGGGGCCAACGTCCTGACTTTC.